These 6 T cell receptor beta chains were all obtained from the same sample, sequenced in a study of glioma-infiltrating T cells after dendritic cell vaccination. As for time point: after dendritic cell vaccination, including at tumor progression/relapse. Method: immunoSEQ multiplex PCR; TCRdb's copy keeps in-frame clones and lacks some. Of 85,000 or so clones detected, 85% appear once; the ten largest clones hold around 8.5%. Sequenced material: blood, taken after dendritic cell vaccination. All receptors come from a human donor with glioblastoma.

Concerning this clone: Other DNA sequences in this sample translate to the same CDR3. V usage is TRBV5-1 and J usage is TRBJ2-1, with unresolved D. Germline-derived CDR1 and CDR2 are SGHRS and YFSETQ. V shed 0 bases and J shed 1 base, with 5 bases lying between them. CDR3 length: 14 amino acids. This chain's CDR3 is CASSLGQSYNEQFF. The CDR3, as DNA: TGCGCCAGCAGCTTGGGACAATCCTACAATGAGCAGTTCTTC. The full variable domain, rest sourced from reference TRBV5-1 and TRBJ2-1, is KAGVTQTPRYLIKTRGQQVTLSCSPISGHRSVSWYQQTPGQGLQFLFEYFSETQRNKGNFPGRFSGRQFSNSRSEMNVSTLELGDSALYLCASSLGQSYNEQFFGPGTRLTVL.

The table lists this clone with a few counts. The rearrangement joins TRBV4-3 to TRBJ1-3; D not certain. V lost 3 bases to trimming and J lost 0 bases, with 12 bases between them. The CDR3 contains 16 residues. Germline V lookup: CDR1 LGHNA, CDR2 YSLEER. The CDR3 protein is CASSQSVDYSGNTIYF. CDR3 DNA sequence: TGCGCCAGCAGCCAGAGCGTTGATTACTCTGGAAACACCATATATTTT.

The CDR3, as DNA: TGTGCCAGCAGTACCACAGGGGAGCAGTATTTT. Residues: CASSTTGEQYF. The chain carries TRBV7-9 and TRBJ2-3; TRBD1 matches 7 bases. The CDR3 consists of 11 residues. Germline CDR1 is SEHNR and CDR2 is FQNEAQ (reference sequence). Trimming at V came to 6 bases and at J to 11 bases, leaving 5 bases not matched to a gene.

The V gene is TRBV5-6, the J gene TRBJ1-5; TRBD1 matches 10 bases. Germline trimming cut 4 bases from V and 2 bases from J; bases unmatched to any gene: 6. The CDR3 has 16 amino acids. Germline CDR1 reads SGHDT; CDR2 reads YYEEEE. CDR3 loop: CASSRGTGAGNQPQHF. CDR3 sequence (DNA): TGTGCCAGCAGCCGAGGGACAGGGGCGGGCAATCAGCCCCAGCATTTT.

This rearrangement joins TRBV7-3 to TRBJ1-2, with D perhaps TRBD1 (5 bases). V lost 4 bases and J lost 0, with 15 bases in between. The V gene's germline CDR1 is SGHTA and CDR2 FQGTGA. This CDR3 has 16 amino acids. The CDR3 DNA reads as TGTGCCAGCAGCTCACGGGGGGGAGGGCCTAACTATGGCTACACCTTC. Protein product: CASSSRGGGPNYGYTF.

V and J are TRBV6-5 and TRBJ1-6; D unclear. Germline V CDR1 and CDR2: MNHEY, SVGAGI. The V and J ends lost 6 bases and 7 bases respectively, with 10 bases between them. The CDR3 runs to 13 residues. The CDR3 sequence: CASSLDGNSPLHF. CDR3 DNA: TGTGCCAGCAGCCTAGACGGGAATTCACCCCTCCACTTT.